Shown below are 4 T cell receptor beta chains from a single sample sequenced in a study of regulatory T cells in long-lasting Graves disease. Described time point: persistent/refractory GD, antithyroid drugs over 5 years with positive TRAb. RNA isolated from PBMCs was used to make the TCR library. Investigators prepared the TCR beta libraries by applying iRepertoire HTBI primers and Arm-PCR of CDR3 regions. TCRdb analysed the multiplex PCR reads with MiXCR anew, one entry per CDR3 protein. The sample comprises 400,000 or so distinct CDR3 sequences, 23% of which are singletons, and over 25% rests with the top ten. Source: peripheral blood mononuclear cells (PBMCs), taken when the disease was refractory, from a patient treated with antithyroid drugs. These receptor sequences come from a female donor with Graves disease.

There are a few counts of this clonotype. The chain couples TRBV9 to TRBJ2-2, with D possibly being TRBD1 (6 bases). Germline CDR1 reads SGDLS; CDR2 reads YYNGEE. This CDR3 contains 15 residues. Trimming took off 1 base at V and 4 bases at J, with 11 bases between the two ends. CDR3 in amino acids: CASSVRDTLTGELFF. CDR3 bases: TGTGCCAGCAGCGTAAGGGACACCCTCACCGGGGAGCTGTTTTTT.

V is TRBV6-1 and J is TRBJ2-2; 10 bases align to TRBD1. Unmatched junction bases numbered 4, after V lost 7 bases and J lost 5 bases. The CDR3 extends over 14 amino acids. Germline lookup yields CDR1 MNHNS and CDR2 SASEGT. This chain's CDR3 is CASNDRGPTGELFF. The CDR3 DNA sequence: TGTGCCAGCAATGACAGGGGGCCAACCGGGGAGCTGTTTTTT.

The chain recombines TRBV11-2 with TRBJ2-1, with D maybe TRBD2 (6 bases). Germline V gene sequence: CDR1 SGHAT, CDR2 FQNNGV. V was shortened by 1 base and J by 4 bases, with 14 bases between the two germline ends. CDR3 size: 16 residues. The CDR3 bases are TGTGCCAGCAGCTTAGTCCCAACGGGGGTGTACAATGAGCAGTTCTTC. Protein product: CASSLVPTGVYNEQFF.

The V gene is TRBV7-2, the J gene TRBJ2-7; maybe TRBD1 (5 bases). The CDR3 contains 15 residues. The V gene's germline CDR1 is SGHTA and CDR2 FQGNSA. V was shortened by 1 base and J by 1 base, with 11 bases between the two germline ends. This chain's CDR3 is CASSLVQAGSYEQYF. The DNA of the CDR3 is TGTGCCAGCAGCTTAGTCCAAGCAGGGTCCTACGAGCAGTACTTC.